The 10 T cell receptor beta chains presented below share a single source sample, sequenced in a study of technical replicates of blood from a few donors. Profiling relied on immunoSEQ multiplex PCR, and the TCRdb table lists in-frame clones only, not all of them. The data contain around 63,000 clones, nearly 98% of them singletons. Sample: T cells isolated from PBMCs. All receptors derive from a human donor in good health.

The V and J genes are TRBV5-1 and TRBJ2-5, with 10 bases matching TRBD1. J was trimmed by 2 bases and V by 0 bases; bases with no gene match: 1. The length of the CDR3 is 15 residues. In germline, CDR1 is SGHRS, CDR2 YFSETQ. The CDR3 here is CASSLGDRGQETQYF. In DNA form, the CDR3 reads TGCGCCAGCAGCTTGGGGGACAGGGGTCAAGAGACCCAGTACTTC.

V gene TRBV29-1 combines with J gene TRBJ2-7, with 9 bases that match TRBD1. The CDR3 is 14 amino acids. CDR1 SQVTM and CDR2 ANQGSEA come from the germline V gene. With V trimmed by 5 bases and J by 1 base, 6 bases remained unmatched. The CDR3 sequence is CSVTRGQGSYEQYF. CDR3 coding DNA: TGCAGCGTTACCCGGGGACAGGGATCCTACGAGCAGTACTTC.

The table lists this clone with a count of one. The J gene is TRBJ2-7, the V gene TRBV5-1, with 8 bases lining up with TRBD1. This CDR3 region has 14 residues. The germline V gene has CDR1 SGHRS and CDR2 YFSETQ. Unmatched junction bases numbered 1, after V lost 0 bases and J lost 2 bases. The CDR3 sequence: CASSLVQGAYEQYF. CDR3 bases: TGCGCCAGCAGCTTGGTACAGGGGGCCTACGAGCAGTACTTC. Looking up the rest from reference TRBV5-1 and TRBJ2-7 gives the full variable domain: KAGVTQTPRYLIKTRGQQVTLSCSPISGHRSVSWYQQTPGQGLQFLFEYFSETQRNKGNFPGRFSGRQFSNSRSEMNVSTLELGDSALYLCASSLVQGAYEQYFGPGTRLTVT.

This clone appeared a single time. This chain links TRBV25-1 with TRBJ2-7, with TRBD1 as a possible D gene (5 bases). The CDR3 runs 15 residues. V lost 1 base and J 2 bases, leaving 12 bases between the germline ends. Germline assignment: CDR1 MGHDK and CDR2 SYGVNS. The CDR3 loop is CASSELGQGPYEQYF. The CDR3 bases are TGTGCCAGCAGTGAATTGGGCCAGGGCCCCTACGAGCAGTACTTC.

The chain links TRBV5-1 to TRBJ1-1; D remains ambiguous. CDR3 length equals 13 residues. Germline loops: CDR1 SGHRS, CDR2 YFSETQ. Trimming stripped 2 bases from V and 1 base from J, with 6 bases between. The CDR3 loop reads CASSLQRNTEAFF. CDR3 DNA: TGCGCCAGCAGCTTACAGAGGAACACTGAAGCTTTCTTT.

V and J are TRBV5-1 and TRBJ2-5; 8 bases are a match to TRBD2. From germline, CDR1 is SGHRS and CDR2 YFSETQ. The CDR3 length is 15 residues. Trimming at V came to 3 bases and at J to 1 base, leaving 5 bases not matched to a gene. CDR3 bases: TGCGCCAGCAGCTCCGGGGGGGCCACCCAAGAGACCCAGTACTTC. The encoded protein is CASSSGGATQETQYF.

The V gene is TRBV13, the J gene TRBJ1-2; weak D call: TRBD1 (6 bases). Deletions cut 3 bases from V and 0 bases from J, with 17 bases between. This CDR3 has 17 amino acids. Per germline, CDR1 PRHDT and CDR2 FYEKMQ (reference sequence). The CDR3 sequence is CASSFTFLGGTNYGYTF. CDR3 coding DNA: TGTGCCAGCAGCTTCACGTTCCTAGGGGGTACTAACTATGGCTACACCTTC.

The CDR3 is CAISAGTGQETQYF. Here the CDR3 DNA reads TGTGCCATCAGTGCGGGAACCGGACAAGAGACCCAGTACTTC. V and J are TRBV10-3 and TRBJ2-5, with D possibly TRBD2 on 5 matching bases. Germline loops: CDR1 ENHRY, CDR2 SYGVKD. V lost 4 bases and J 2 bases, leaving 11 bases between the germline ends. This CDR3 has 14 amino acids.

This clone was counted a single time. The chain couples TRBV11-2 to TRBJ1-2, with 9 bases identical to TRBD1. The CDR3 contains 17 residues. V was pared by 3 bases and J by 4 bases, with 12 bases of the junction left unmatched. Germline V gene sequence: CDR1 SGHAT, CDR2 FQNNGV. The CDR3 reads CASSFTRTGVNFYGYTF. The CDR3 DNA reads as TGTGCCAGCAGCTTTACACGGACAGGGGTCAATTTCTATGGCTACACCTTC.

The chain carries TRBV5-4 and TRBJ2-7; 9 nucleotides match TRBD2. CDR3 length: 17 residues. Unmatched junction bases numbered 11, after V lost 4 bases and J lost 0 bases. CDR1 is SGHNT and CDR2 is YYREEE in the germline V gene (reference sequence). CDR3 sequence: CASSGGPLAGSSYEQYF. CDR3 nucleotides: TGTGCCAGCAGCGGCGGACCGCTAGCGGGGAGCTCCTACGAGCAGTACTTC.